One sample yielded the 29 T cell receptor beta chains listed below, sequenced in a study of T cell responses to AZD1222 COVID-19 vaccine. The protocol was immunoSEQ multiplex PCR, while the TCRdb copy is restricted to in-frame clones and leaves out a portion. The data contain some 100,000 clones, roughly 89% of them singletons. Sample: peripheral blood, taken on day 0 of AZD1222 vaccination. The receptors stem from an adult in good health.

The chain is built from TRBV11-2 and TRBJ2-1; perhaps TRBD2 as D (6 bases). The V gene's germline CDR1 is SGHAT and CDR2 FQNNGV. Trimming shortened V by 2 bases and J by 4 bases, and 15 bases separated the two germline ends. The CDR3 is 16 residues long. CDR3 in amino acids: CASSLLRTTTYNEQFF. CDR3 DNA sequence: TGTGCCAGCAGCTTACTACGGACTACTACGTACAATGAGCAGTTCTTC. Together with reference TRBV11-2 and TRBJ2-1, the CDR3 gives the full variable domain: EAGVAQSPRYKIIEKRQSVAFWCNPISGHATLYWYQQILGQGPKLLIQFQNNGVVDDSQLPKDRFSAERLKGVDSTLKIQPAKLEDSAVYLCASSLLRTTTYNEQFFGPGTRLTVL.

This clone was counted once. The rearrangement uses TRBV9 and TRBJ1-5, with D unresolved. V lost 7 bases, J lost 3 bases, and 11 bases lay in between. CDR3 length equals 13 residues. Germline V lookup: CDR1 SGDLS, CDR2 YYNGEE. The chain's CDR3 is CASSIDSNQPQHF. The CDR3 DNA is TGTGCCAGCTCGATAGATTCCAATCAGCCCCAGCATTTT.

The gene calls are TRBV19 and TRBJ2-2, with 7 positions matching TRBD1. The CDR3 sequence is 14 residues long. Per germline, CDR1 LNHDA and CDR2 SQIVND (reference sequence). The V segment lost 10 bases and the J segment 1 base; nucleotides outside the gene matches: 6. CDR3 in amino acids: CATRDRQNTGELFF. Written as DNA, the CDR3 is TGTGCCACCCGGGACAGACAGAACACCGGGGAGCTGTTTTTT.

The chain is built from TRBV20-1 and TRBJ2-5, with TRBD1 identical over 9 bases. J was trimmed by 2 bases and V by 3 bases; bases with no gene match: 7. From germline, CDR1 is DFQATT and CDR2 SNEGSKA (reference sequence). This CDR3 comprises 15 residues. The CDR3 bases are TGCAGTGCTAGTCGCTTCGGACAGGGGCAAGAGACCCAGTACTTC. It is translated as CSASRFGQGQETQYF.

In DNA, the CDR3 is TGTGCCAGCAGTTCTGCCCCAGGGCTTGAAGCTTTCTTT. Translated, it gives CASSSAPGLEAFF. The V gene is TRBV6-5, the J gene TRBJ1-1; D possibly corresponds to TRBD1 (5 bases). This CDR3 contains 13 residues. V lost 4 bases, J lost 7 bases, and 13 bases lay in between. Germline V gene lookup returns CDR1 MNHEY and CDR2 SVGAGI.

The chain is built from TRBV10-3 and TRBJ1-2; a weak D match, TRBD1 (5 bases). Trimming left V 2 bases short and J 6 bases short, with 10 bases between. Germline values: CDR1 ENHRY, CDR2 SYGVKD. The CDR3 runs 13 residues. The CDR3 sequence: CAISEGGIDGYTF. The DNA for the CDR3 is TGTGCCATCAGTGAGGGGGGTATTGATGGCTACACCTTC.

The V call is TRBV7-9, the J call TRBJ1-6, with a weak D call TRBD1 (6 bases). Germline CDR1 reads SEHNR; CDR2 reads FQNEAQ (reference sequence). Trimming took 2 bases from V and 7 from J, leaving 12 bases between them. This CDR3 contains 15 residues. The CDR3 loop reads CASSLTRTENSPLHF. The CDR3, as DNA: TGTGCCAGCAGCTTAACCCGGACAGAAAATTCACCCCTCCACTTT.

The gene calls are TRBV4-1 and TRBJ1-5; D uncertain. The CDR3 extends over 14 amino acids. Germline assignment: CDR1 MGHRA and CDR2 YSYEKL. V was clipped by 0 bases and J by 6 bases, with 9 bases between them. CDR3 nucleotides: TGCGCCAGCAGCCAAGATGGGAGGACTCAGCCCCAGCATTTT. The encoded protein is CASSQDGRTQPQHF.

This clone has just a few counts. This chain links TRBV5-1 with TRBJ2-7; unclear D gene. Germline CDR1 reads SGHRS; CDR2 reads YFSETQ. The CDR3 loop spans 12 amino acids. V lost 9 bases, J lost 6 bases, and 16 bases lay in between. The CDR3 spells CATGFDPSEQYF. As DNA, the CDR3 is TGCGCCACCGGATTTGATCCCTCCGAGCAGTACTTC.

This chain connects TRBV19 to TRBJ1-5; D unresolved. CDR1 is LNHDA and CDR2 is SQIVND in the germline V gene (reference sequence). The CDR3 is 13 residues long. The V gene lost 4 bases and the J gene lost 4 bases, with 8 bases spanning the gap. The CDR3 sequence is CASSTWGNQPQHF. The CDR3 DNA reads as TGTGCCAGTAGTACCTGGGGTAATCAGCCCCAGCATTTT.

Only one count was recorded for this clone. The rearrangement uses TRBV5-4 and TRBJ1-1; the D gene is possibly TRBD1 (6 bases). V lost 3 bases to trimming and J lost 2 bases, with 14 bases between them. This CDR3 is 15 amino acids long. Germline values: CDR1 SGHNT, CDR2 YYREEE (reference sequence). This chain's CDR3 is CASSSPGAGNTEAFF. The CDR3 DNA sequence: TGTGCCAGCAGCTCTCCAGGGGCGGGAAACACTGAAGCTTTCTTT.

This chain links TRBV7-2 with TRBJ2-5; TRBD2 matches 8 bases. Germline CDR1 is SGHTA and CDR2 is FQGNSA. The ends lost 2 bases at V and 4 bases at J; junction bases unmatched: 6. The CDR3 covers 15 residues. The CDR3 sequence: CASSLIASGGETQYF. The CDR3 DNA reads TGTGCCAGCAGCTTAATAGCGAGCGGGGGAGAGACCCAGTACTTC.

To note about this clone: It is likely a read error: a sequence one base away is far more abundant. The chain links TRBV19 to TRBJ1-1, with D hard to call. The CDR3 extends over 12 amino acids. CDR1 and CDR2 from the germline V gene are LNHDA and SQIVND (reference sequence). V was shortened by 8 bases and J by 8 bases, with 15 bases between the two germline ends. The DNA of the CDR3 is TGTGCCAGTTCGGGGAAACCCGAGGAAGCTTTCTTT. This sequence encodes CASSGKPEEAFF. The variable domain in full, completed from reference TRBV19 and TRBJ1-1, reads DGGITQSPKYLFRKEGQNVTLSCEQNLNHDAMYWYRQDPGQGLRLIYYSQIVNDFQKGDIAEGYSVSREKKESFPLTVTSAQKNPTAFYLCASSGKPEEAFFGQGTRLTVV.

The rearrangement links TRBV6-2 or TRBV6-3 to TRBJ2-1; 7 nucleotides agree with TRBD2. The CDR3 runs to 16 residues. CDR1 MNHEY and CDR2 SVGEGT come from the germline V gene. Unmatched junction bases numbered 5, after V lost 0 bases and J lost 3 bases. In DNA, the CDR3 is TGTGCCAGCAGTTACTCGCTAGCGGCGATCTACAATGAGCAGTTCTTC. It yields the protein CASSYSLAAIYNEQFF.

The chain employs TRBV9 and TRBJ2-3; TRBD2 might be the D (6 bases). The CDR3 contains 16 residues. V lost 0 bases, J lost 1 base, and 12 bases lay in between. Germline V gene sequence: CDR1 SGDLS, CDR2 YYNGEE. The DNA for the CDR3 is TGTGCCAGCAGCGTAGGTGGAGGGCGAGGCACAGATACGCAGTATTTT. Residues: CASSVGGGRGTDTQYF.

The chain joins TRBV6-6 to TRBJ1-3; tentative D call: TRBD1 (5 bases). Deletions cut 7 bases from V and 0 bases from J, with 16 bases between. The CDR3 is 16 residues long. Germline CDR1 is MNHNY and CDR2 is SVGAGI (reference sequence). The CDR3 DNA sequence: TGTGCCAGCACCCAGCCGGGGGTCTACTCTGGAAACACCATATATTTT. This gives the protein CASTQPGVYSGNTIYF.

This rearrangement joins TRBV6-5 to TRBJ2-7; 8 bases are shared with TRBD2. Germline CDR1 is MNHEY and CDR2 is SVGAGI. The CDR3 covers 13 residues. Trimming at V came to 7 bases and at J to 0 bases, leaving 2 bases not matched to a gene. The CDR3 DNA follows: TGTGCCAGCAATAGCGGGGCCTCCTACGAGCAGTACTTC. Protein: CASNSGASYEQYF.

The rearrangement links TRBV6-6 to TRBJ1-1; TRBD1 might be the D (6 bases). Trimming removed 5 bases from V and 4 bases from J, with 14 bases in between. The CDR3 has 14 residues. Germline V lookup: CDR1 MNHNY, CDR2 SVGAGI (reference sequence). CDR3 residues: CASSNQGRSTEAFF. CDR3 DNA sequence: TGTGCCAGCAGTAATCAGGGGCGGAGCACTGAAGCTTTCTTT.

In this sample, this clone turned up a few times. The CDR3 spells CASSQSYDSPLHF. The CDR3 bases are TGTGCCAGCAGCCAAAGCTACGATTCACCCCTCCACTTT. The J gene is TRBJ1-6, the V gene TRBV7-7; D is ambiguous. The length of the CDR3 is 13 residues. Trimming removed 5 bases at V and 8 bases at J, with 10 bases between. CDR1 and CDR2 (germline): SSHAT, FNYEAQ (reference sequence).

The J gene is TRBJ2-1, the V gene TRBV2; D uncertain. This CDR3 has 12 amino acids. The V and J ends lost 6 bases and 3 bases respectively, with 6 bases between them. CDR1 SNHLY and CDR2 FYNNEI come from the germline V gene. DNA for the CDR3: TGTGCCAGCAGCGCCGTCTACAATGAGCAGTTCTTC. It specifies CASSAVYNEQFF.

The rearrangement joins TRBV27 to TRBJ2-1, with TRBD2 matching over 9 bases. CDR1 is MNHEY and CDR2 is SMNVEV in the germline V gene (reference sequence). The CDR3 extends over 15 amino acids. V trimming: 3 bases; J trimming: 5 bases; junction bases outside the gene matches: 5. The CDR3: CASSFSGRNNNEQFF. The DNA of the CDR3 is TGTGCCAGCAGTTTTAGCGGGAGAAACAACAATGAGCAGTTCTTC.

The rearrangement uses TRBV5-4 and TRBJ1-2; D is perhaps TRBD1 (6 bases). CDR3 length equals 13 residues. Trimming took 5 bases from V and 5 from J, leaving 13 bases between them. The germline V gene encodes CDR1 SGHNT and CDR2 YYREEE (reference sequence). CDR3 amino acids: CASRGGSAYGYTF. CDR3 DNA sequence: TGTGCCAGCAGAGGGGGTTCGGCTTATGGCTACACCTTC.

The CDR3: CASSKQGTAFDYYNEQFF. For the CDR3, the DNA is TGTGCCAGTAGTAAACAGGGGACCGCGTTCGACTACTACAATGAGCAGTTCTTC. The chain uses TRBV19 and TRBJ2-1; the match to TRBD1 covers 7 bases. J gave up 3 bases and V 4 bases, and 15 bases lay outside the gene matches. This CDR3 region has 18 residues. The germline CDR1 and CDR2 sequences are LNHDA and SQIVND (reference sequence).

Concerning this clone: The CDR3 ends on some other residue instead of the conserved phenylalanine or tryptophan, so this is likely a read error. The DNA is left out, because the CDR3 cannot be placed on it with certainty; the CDR3 is given as TCRdb lists it. The chain joins TRBV29-1 to TRBJ2-7. Germline V gene lookup returns CDR1 SQVTM and CDR2 ANQGSEA. Counting both end residues, the CDR3 totals 10 amino acids. CDR3 amino acids: CSVAQGYGLS.

The J gene is TRBJ1-1, the V gene TRBV2; D remains unclear. Germline V gene data show CDR1 as SNHLY and CDR2 as FYNNEI. Trimming pared 4 bases from V and 8 bases from J, leaving 8 bases between. The CDR3 is 11 amino acids. The CDR3 bases are TGTGCCAGCAGTGTGAGAGCAGAAGCTTTCTTT. Encoded protein: CASSVRAEAFF.

The chain uses TRBV5-8 and TRBJ2-1; 8 nucleotides line up with TRBD2. Losses at the gene ends were 1 base for V and 2 bases for J; bases not matched to a gene: 8. The length of the CDR3 is 17 residues. Germline V gene sequence: CDR1 SGHTS, CDR2 YDEGEE. CDR3 bases: TGTGCCAGCAGCTTGATGCGGACTAGCTTACCCTACAATGAGCAGTTCTTC. This gives the protein CASSLMRTSLPYNEQFF.

V usage is TRBV4-2 and J usage is TRBJ2-4, with D hard to call. The V end was cut by 1 base, the J end by 8 bases, with 9 bases between. CDR3 length: 13 amino acids. Germline CDR1 reads LGHNA; CDR2 reads YNFKEQ. CDR3 residues: CASSQGMADIQYF. CDR3 DNA: TGTGCCAGCAGCCAAGGAATGGCGGACATTCAGTACTTC.

V is TRBV18 and J is TRBJ1-1; no firm D call. CDR1 is KGHSH, CDR2 LQKENI, per germline. The germline V and J ends were trimmed by 3 bases and 2 bases, with 10 bases remaining between them. CDR3 length: 14 amino acids. The CDR3 nucleotides read TGTGCCAGCTCACCCTCATTTGGAAACACTGAAGCTTTCTTT. Translating gives CASSPSFGNTEAFF.

The chain carries TRBV13 and TRBJ2-7; the D gene is possibly TRBD2 (7 bases). The germline gives CDR1 PRHDT, CDR2 FYEKMQ (reference sequence). The CDR3 is made up of 17 amino acids. Trimming shortened V by 5 bases and J by 2 bases, and 22 bases separated the two germline ends. The CDR3 spells CASSPPPEGGGPYEQYF. CDR3 DNA: TGTGCCAGCAGCCCACCACCCGAAGGGGGGGGCCCCTACGAGCAGTACTTC.